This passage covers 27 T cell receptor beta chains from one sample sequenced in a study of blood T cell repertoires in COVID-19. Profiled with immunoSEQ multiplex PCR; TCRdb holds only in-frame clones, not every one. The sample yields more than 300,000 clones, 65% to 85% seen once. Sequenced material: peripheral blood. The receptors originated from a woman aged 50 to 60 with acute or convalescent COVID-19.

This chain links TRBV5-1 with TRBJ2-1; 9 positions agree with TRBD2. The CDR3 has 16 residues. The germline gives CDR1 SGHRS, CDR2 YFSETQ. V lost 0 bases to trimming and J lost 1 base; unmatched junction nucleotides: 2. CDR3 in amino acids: CASSLDAGGSYNEQFF. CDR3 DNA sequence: TGCGCCAGCAGCTTGGACGCGGGGGGGTCCTACAATGAGCAGTTCTTC.

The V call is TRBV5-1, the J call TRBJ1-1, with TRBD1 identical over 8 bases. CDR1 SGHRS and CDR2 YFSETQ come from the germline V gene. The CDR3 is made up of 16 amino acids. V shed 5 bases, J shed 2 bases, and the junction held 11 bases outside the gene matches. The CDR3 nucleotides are TGCGCCAGCAGTATTAGTGTTACAGGGGGTAACACTGAAGCTTTCTTT. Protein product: CASSISVTGGNTEAFF.

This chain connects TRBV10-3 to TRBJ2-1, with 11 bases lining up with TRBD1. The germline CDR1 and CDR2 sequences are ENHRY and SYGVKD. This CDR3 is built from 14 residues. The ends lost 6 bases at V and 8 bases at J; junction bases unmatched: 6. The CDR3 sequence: CAISADRGQDEQFF. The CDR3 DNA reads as TGTGCCATCAGCGCGGACAGGGGGCAAGATGAGCAGTTCTTC.

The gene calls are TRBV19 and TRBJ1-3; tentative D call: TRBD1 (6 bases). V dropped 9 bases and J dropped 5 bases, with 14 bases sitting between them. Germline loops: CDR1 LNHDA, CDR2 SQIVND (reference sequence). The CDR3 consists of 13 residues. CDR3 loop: CASRDTRRNTIYF. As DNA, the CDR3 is TGTGCCAGCCGGGACACCAGGAGAAACACCATATATTTT.

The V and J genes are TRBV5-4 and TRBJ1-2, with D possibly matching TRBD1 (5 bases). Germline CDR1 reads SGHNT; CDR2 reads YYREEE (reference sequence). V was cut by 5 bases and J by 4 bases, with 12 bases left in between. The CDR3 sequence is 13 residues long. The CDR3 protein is CASRPTVLYGYTF. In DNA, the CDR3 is TGTGCCAGCAGACCGACAGTCCTCTATGGCTACACCTTC.

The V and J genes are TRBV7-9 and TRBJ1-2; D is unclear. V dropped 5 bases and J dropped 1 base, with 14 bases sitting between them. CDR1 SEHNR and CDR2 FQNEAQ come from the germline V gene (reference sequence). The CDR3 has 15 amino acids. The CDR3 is CASSAGPVFNYGYTF. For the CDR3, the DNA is TGTGCCAGCAGCGCGGGCCCGGTCTTTAACTATGGCTACACCTTC. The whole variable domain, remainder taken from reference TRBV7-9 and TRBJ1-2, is DTGVSQNPRHKITKRGQNVTFRCDPISEHNRLYWYRQTLGQGPEFLTYFQNEAQLEKSRLLSDRFSAERPKGSFSTLEIQRTEQGDSAMYLCASSAGPVFNYGYTFGSGTRLTVV.

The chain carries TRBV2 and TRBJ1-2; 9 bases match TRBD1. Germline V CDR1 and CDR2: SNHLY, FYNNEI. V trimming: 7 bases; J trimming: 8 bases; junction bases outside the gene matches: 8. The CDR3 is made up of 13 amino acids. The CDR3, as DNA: TGTGCCAGCAACGCACAGGGGGCGCGGGGCTACACCTTC. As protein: CASNAQGARGYTF.

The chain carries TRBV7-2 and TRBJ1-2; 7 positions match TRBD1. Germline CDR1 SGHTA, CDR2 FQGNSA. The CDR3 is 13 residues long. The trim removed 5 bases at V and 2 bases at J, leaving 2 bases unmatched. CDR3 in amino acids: CASSQGQNYGYTF. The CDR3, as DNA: TGTGCCAGCAGCCAGGGACAGAACTATGGCTACACCTTC.

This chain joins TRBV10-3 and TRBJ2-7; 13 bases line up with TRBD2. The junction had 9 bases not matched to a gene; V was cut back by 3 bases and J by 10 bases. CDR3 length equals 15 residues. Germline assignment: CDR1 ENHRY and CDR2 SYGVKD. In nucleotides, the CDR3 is TGTGCCATCAGTGACTCCGGGACTAGCGGGATCGAACAGTACGTC. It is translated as CAISDSGTSGIEQYV.

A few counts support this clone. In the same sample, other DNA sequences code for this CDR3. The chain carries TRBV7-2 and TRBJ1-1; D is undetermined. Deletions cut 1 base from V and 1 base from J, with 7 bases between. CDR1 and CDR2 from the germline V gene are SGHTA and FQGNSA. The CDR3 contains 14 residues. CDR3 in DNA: TGTGCCAGCAGCTTAGTGGTTAGGAACACTGAAGCTTTCTTT. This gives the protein CASSLVVRNTEAFF.

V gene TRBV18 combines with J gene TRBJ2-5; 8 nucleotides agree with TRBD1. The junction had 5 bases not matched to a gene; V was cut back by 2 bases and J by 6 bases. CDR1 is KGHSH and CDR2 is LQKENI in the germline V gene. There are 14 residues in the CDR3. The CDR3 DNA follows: TGTGCCAGCTCACCAGACAGGGGAGCACAGACCCAGTACTTC. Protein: CASSPDRGAQTQYF. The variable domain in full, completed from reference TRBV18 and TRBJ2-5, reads NAGVMQNPRHLVRRRGQEARLRCSPMKGHSHVYWYRQLPEEGLKFMVYLQKENIIDESGMPKERFSAEFPKEGPSILRIQQVVRGDSAAYFCASSPDRGAQTQYFGPGTRLLVL.

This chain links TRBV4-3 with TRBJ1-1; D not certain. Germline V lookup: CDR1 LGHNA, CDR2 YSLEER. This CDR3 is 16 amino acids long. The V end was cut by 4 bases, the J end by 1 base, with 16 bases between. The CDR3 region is CASSLHGARGNTEAFF. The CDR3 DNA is TGCGCCAGCAGCCTCCATGGAGCGAGAGGGAACACTGAAGCTTTCTTT.

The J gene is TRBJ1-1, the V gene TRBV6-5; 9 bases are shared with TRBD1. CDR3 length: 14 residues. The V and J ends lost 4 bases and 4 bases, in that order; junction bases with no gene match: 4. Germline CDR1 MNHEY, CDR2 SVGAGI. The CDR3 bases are TGTGCCAGCAGTTGGACAGGGGCAGTCACTGAAGCTTTCTTT. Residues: CASSWTGAVTEAFF.

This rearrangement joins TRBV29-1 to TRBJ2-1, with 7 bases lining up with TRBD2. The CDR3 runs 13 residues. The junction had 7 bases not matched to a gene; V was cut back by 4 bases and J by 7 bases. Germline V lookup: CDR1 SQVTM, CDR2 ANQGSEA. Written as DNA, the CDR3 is TGCAGCGTTGTAAGTTACGGGGGGAATGAGCAGTTCTTC. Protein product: CSVVSYGGNEQFF.

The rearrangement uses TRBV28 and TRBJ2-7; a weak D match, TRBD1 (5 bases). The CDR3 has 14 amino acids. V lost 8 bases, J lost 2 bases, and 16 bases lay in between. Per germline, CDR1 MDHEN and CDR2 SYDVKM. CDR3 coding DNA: TGTGCCAGCTCGGCGGCAGGGAACACCTACGAGCAGTACGTC. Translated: CASSAAGNTYEQYV.

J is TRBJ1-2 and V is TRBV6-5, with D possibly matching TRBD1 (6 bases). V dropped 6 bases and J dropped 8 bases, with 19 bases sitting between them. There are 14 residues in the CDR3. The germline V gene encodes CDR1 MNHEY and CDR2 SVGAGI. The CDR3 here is CASSLQRVGAGYTF. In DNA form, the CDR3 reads TGTGCCAGCAGCTTACAACGCGTGGGGGCGGGCTACACCTTC.

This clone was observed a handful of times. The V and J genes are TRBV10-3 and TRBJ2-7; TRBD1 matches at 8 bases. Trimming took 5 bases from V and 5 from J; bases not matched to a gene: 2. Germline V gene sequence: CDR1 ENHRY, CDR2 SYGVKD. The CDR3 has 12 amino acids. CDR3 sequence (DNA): TGTGCCATCAGTCTACAGGGGGACGAGCAGTACTTC. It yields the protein CAISLQGDEQYF.

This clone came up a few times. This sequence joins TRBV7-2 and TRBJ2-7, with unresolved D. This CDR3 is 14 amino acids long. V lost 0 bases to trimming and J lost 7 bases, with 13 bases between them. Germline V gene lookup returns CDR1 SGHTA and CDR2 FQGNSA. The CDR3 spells CASSLAQPPREQYF. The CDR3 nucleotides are TGTGCCAGCAGCTTAGCCCAGCCGCCTAGGGAGCAGTACTTC.

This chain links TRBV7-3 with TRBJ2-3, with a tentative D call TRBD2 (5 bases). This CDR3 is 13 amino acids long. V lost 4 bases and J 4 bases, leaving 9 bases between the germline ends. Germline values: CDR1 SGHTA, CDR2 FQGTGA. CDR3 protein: CASSSQDSDTQYF. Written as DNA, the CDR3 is TGTGCCAGCAGCTCCCAGGACTCAGATACGCAGTATTTT.

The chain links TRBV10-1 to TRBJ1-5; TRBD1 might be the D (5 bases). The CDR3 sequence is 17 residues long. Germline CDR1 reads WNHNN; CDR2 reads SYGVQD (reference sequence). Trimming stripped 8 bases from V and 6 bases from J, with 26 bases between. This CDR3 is CASRGHGRGESGQPQHF. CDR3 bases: TGCGCCAGCCGTGGACACGGCCGGGGTGAGTCCGGTCAGCCCCAGCATTTT.

The CDR3 is CASSNWGDVGNEQFF. CDR3 nucleotide sequence: TGTGCCAGCTCAAATTGGGGGGACGTGGGGAATGAGCAGTTCTTC. J is TRBJ2-1 and V is TRBV19; a possible D gene is TRBD2 (6 bases). CDR3 length equals 15 residues. Between the trimmed V and J ends, which lost 9 bases and 7 bases, there was a span of 22 bases. The germline gives CDR1 LNHDA, CDR2 SQIVND (reference sequence).

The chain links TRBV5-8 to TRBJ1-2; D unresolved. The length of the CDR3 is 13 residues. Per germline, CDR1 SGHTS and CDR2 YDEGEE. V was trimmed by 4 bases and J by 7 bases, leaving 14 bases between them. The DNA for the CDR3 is TGTGCCAGCAGCCCCGTGATGACGGGTGGCTACACCTTC. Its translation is CASSPVMTGGYTF.

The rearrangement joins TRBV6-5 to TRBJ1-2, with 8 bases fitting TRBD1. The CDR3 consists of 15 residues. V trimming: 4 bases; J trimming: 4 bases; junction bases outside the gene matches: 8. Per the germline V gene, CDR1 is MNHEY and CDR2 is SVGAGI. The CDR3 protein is CASSSGSGGLYGYTF. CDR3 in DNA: TGTGCCAGCAGTTCAGGCTCAGGGGGCCTCTATGGCTACACCTTC.

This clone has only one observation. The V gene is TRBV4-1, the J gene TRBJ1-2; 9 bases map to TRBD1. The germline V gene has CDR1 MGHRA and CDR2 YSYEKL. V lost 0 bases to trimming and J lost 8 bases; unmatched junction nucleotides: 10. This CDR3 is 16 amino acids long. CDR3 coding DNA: TGCGCCAGCAGCCAAGATCTTACGGGACAGGGACCCGGCTACACCTTC. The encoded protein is CASSQDLTGQGPGYTF.

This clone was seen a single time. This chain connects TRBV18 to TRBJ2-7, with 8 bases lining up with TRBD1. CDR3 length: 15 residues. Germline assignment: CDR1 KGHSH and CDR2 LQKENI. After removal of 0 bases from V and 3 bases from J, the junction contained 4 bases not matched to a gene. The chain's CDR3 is CASSPPGQADYEQYV. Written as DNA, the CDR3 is TGTGCCAGCTCACCACCGGGACAGGCGGACTACGAGCAGTACGTC.

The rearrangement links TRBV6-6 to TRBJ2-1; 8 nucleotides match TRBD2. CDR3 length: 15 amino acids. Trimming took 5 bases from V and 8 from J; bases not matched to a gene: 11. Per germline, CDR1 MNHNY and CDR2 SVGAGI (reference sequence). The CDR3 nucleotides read TGTGCCAGCAGTCGGGAGGGGGGGTTTAAGGATGAGCAGTTCTTC. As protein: CASSREGGFKDEQFF.

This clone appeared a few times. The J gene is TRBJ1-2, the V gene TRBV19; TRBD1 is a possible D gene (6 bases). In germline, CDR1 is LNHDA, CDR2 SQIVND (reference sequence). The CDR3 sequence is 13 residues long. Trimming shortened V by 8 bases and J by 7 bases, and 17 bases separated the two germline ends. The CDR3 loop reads CASQGRGRAGYTF. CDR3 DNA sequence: TGTGCCAGTCAGGGGAGGGGGAGAGCTGGCTACACCTTC.